Listed below are T cell receptor beta chains from one sample, sequenced in a study of blood T cell repertoires in COVID-19. The method was immunoSEQ multiplex PCR; TCRdb's version includes in-frame clones alone and lacks a portion of them. The sample consists of roughly 80,000 clones, 80% to 90% of them appearing once. Sample: peripheral blood. The receptors derive from a woman older than 75 with acute or convalescent COVID-19. The CDR3 runs from the conserved cysteine through the conserved F or W. The D gene is left open where the match is weak. Size tells how often a clone was seen (once, few, many) or the class of an expanded clone, and some rows leave it out.

>TRBJ2-5|-|TRBV5-4|-
CASSPSSQATQYF
TGTGCCAGCAGCCCAAGCAGTCAGGCGACCCAGTACTTC
>TRBJ2-1|-|TRBV5-6|once
CASLRQGLTYNEQFF
TGTGCCAGCCTGAGGCAGGGGCTTACCTACAATGAGCAGTTCTTC
>TRBJ1-5|-|TRBV3-1/TRBV3-2|once
CASSQDQVRWNSNQPQHF
TGTGCCAGCAGCCAAGATCAGGTCAGATGGAATAGCAATCAGCCCCAGCATTTT
>TRBJ1-2|-|TRBV6-5|-
CASSEGFGGYTF
TGTGCCAGCTCGGAGGGTTTTGGTGGCTACACCTTC
>TRBJ1-1|-|TRBV15|-
CATSRDRGPTEAFF
TGTGCCACCAGCAGAGACAGGGGACCCACTGAAGCTTTCTTT
>TRBJ2-3|TRBD2|TRBV6-6|-
CASSPQGGLLAGASYTQYF
TGTGCCAGCAGTCCTCAAGGGGGCCTACTAGCGGGGGCATCTTATACGCAGTATTTT
>TRBJ1-6|-|TRBV2|-
CASSAPTQGQTPLHF
TGTGCCAGCAGTGCACCCACTCAAGGACAGACACCCCTCCACTTT
>TRBJ2-7|TRBD2|TRBV7-3|-
CATHTLSSGFVYEQYF
TGTGCCACCCATACCCTATCTAGCGGGTTCGTTTACGAGCAGTACTTC
>TRBJ2-2|-|TRBV7-8|few
CALQGGPNTGELFF
TGTGCTCTTCAGGGGGGCCCGAACACCGGGGAGCTGTTTTTT
>TRBJ1-2|-|TRBV2|-
CASSEILFQGKSTKGYTF
TGTGCCAGCAGTGAGATCTTGTTTCAGGGGAAATCAACGAAGGGCTACACCTTC